This is a list of T cell receptor beta chains from one sample in a study of blood T cell repertoires in COVID-19. Sequenced by immunoSEQ multiplex PCR; TCRdb stores in-frame clones only, minus some. The sample records some 320,000 clones, roughly nine tenths being singletons. The specimen was PBMCs or T cells enriched from blood (not recorded which). These TCRs come from a woman aged 45 to 65 who had been exposed to COVID-19. CDR3s include the opening cysteine and the closing phenylalanine or tryptophan.

V	J	CDR3
TRBV28	TRBJ2-7	CAAMYAGDSHSYEQYF
TRBV3-1/TRBV3-2	TRBJ2-3	CASSQGVGSGGDTQYF
TRBV18	TRBJ1-5	CASSPGGKGGGNQPQHF
TRBV7-8	TRBJ2-7	CASSLARTGLEQYF
TRBV3-1/TRBV3-2	TRBJ1-4	CASSQVPGAYEKLFF
TRBV2	TRBJ1-2	CASSEAYRRNYGYTF
TRBV28	TRBJ1-1	CASTISGTEAFF
TRBV6-5	TRBJ1-2	CASSRQGDPGYTF
TRBV28	TRBJ1-5	CASSPPGTGGFDPQHF
TRBV5-4	TRBJ1-4	CASSFRDSSLNEKLFF
TRBV7-9	TRBJ1-1	CASTLAGGEGVKTEAFF
TRBV18	TRBJ2-5	CASSDTGGVWETQYF
TRBV18	TRBJ2-2	CASSPRDSSPELFF
TRBV10-3	TRBJ2-2	CAISEAVNTGELFF
TRBV5-4	TRBJ1-1	CASSLGEGEGTEAFF
TRBV2	TRBJ1-1	CASTMKKQGGEAFF
TRBV3-1/TRBV3-2	TRBJ2-3	CASSPLRASGGQEDTQYF
TRBV7-8	TRBJ1-2	CASSLNRVSYGYTF
TRBV28	TRBJ2-1	CASSPSGGVHNEQFF
TRBV10-3	TRBJ2-1	CASSSGLYNEQFF
TRBV27	TRBJ1-1	CASNAPGGNTEAFF
TRBV4-1	TRBJ1-2	CASSFGQGWGYTF
TRBV7-2	TRBJ2-2	CASSLAVPGLAGAGELFF